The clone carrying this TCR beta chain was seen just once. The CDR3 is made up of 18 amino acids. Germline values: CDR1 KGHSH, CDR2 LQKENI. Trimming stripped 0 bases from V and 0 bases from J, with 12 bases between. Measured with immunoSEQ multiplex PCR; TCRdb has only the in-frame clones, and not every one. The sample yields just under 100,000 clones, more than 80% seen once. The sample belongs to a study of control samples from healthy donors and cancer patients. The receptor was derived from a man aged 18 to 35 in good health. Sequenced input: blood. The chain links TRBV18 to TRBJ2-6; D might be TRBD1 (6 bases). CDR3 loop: CASSPPGQKISGANVLTF. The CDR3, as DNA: TGTGCCAGCTCACCACCGGGACAAAAAATCTCTGGGGCCAACGTCCTGACTTTC.